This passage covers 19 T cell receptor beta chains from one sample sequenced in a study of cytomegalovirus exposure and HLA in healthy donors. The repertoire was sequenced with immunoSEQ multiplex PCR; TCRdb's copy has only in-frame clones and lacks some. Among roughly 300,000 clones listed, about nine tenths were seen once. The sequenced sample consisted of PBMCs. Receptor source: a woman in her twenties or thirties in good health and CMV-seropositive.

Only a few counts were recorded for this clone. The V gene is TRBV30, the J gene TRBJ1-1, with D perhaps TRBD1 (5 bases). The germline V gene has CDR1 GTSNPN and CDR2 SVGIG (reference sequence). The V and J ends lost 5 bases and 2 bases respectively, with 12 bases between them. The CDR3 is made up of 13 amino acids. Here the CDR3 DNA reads TGTGCCTGGGGGAAGGACACCAACACTGAAGCTTTCTTT. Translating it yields CAWGKDTNTEAFF.

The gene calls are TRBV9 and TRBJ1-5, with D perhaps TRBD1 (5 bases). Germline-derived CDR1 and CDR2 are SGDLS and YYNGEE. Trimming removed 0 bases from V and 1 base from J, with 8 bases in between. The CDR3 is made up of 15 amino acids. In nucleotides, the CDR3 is TGTGCCAGCAGCGTAGGGGGCGCAAGCAATCAGCCCCAGCATTTT. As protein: CASSVGGASNQPQHF.

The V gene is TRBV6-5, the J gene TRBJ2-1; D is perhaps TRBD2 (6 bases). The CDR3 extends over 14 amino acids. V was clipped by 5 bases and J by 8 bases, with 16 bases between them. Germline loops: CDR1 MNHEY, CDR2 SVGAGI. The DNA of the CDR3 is TGTGCCAGCAGTACCCAAGGCGGGATCGATGAGCAGTTCTTC. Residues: CASSTQGGIDEQFF.

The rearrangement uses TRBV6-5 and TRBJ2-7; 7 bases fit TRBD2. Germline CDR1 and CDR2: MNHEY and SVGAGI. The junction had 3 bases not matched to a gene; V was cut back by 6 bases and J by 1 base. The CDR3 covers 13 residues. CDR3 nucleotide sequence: TGTGCCAGCAGCTGGGGGGGTTCCTACGAGCAGTACTTC. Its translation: CASSWGGSYEQYF.

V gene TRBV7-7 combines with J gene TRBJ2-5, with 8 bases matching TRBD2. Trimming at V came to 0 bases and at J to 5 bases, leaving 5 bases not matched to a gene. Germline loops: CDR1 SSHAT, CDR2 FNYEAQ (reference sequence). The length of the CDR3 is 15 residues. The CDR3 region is CASSLASGERETQYF. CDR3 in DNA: TGTGCCAGCAGCTTAGCTAGCGGGGAAAGGGAGACCCAGTACTTC.

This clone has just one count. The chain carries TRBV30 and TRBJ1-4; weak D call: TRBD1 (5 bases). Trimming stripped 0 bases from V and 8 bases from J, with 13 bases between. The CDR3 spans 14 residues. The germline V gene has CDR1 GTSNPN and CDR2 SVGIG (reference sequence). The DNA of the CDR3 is TGTGCCTGGAGTGTACAAGGGGCCGGGGAAAAACTGTTTTTT. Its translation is CAWSVQGAGEKLFF.

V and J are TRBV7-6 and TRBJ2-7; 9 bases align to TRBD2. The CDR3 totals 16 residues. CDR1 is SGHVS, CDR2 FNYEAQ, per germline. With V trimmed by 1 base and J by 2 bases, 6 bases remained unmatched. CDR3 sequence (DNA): TGTGCCAGCAGCTTAGGAGTTAGCGGGGGTGCCTACGAGCAGTACTTC. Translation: CASSLGVSGGAYEQYF.

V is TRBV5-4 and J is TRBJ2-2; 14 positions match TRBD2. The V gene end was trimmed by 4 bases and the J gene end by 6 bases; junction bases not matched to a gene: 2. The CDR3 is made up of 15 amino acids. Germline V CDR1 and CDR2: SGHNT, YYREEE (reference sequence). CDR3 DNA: TGTGCCAGCAGCCCGACTAGCGGGGGGGCCGGGGAGCTGTTTTTT. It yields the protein CASSPTSGGAGELFF. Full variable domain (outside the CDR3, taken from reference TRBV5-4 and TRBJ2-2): ETGVTQSPTHLIKTRGQQVTLRCSSQSGHNTVSWYQQALGQGPQFIFQYYREEENGRGNFPPRFSGLQFPNYSSELNVNALELDDSALYLCASSPTSGGAGELFFGEGSRLTVL.

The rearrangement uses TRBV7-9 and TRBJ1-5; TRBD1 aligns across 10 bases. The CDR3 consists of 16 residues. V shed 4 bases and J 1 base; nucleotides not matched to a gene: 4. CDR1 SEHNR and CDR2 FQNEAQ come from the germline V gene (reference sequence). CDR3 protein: CASSSTDRGSNQPQHF. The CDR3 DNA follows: TGTGCCAGCAGCTCAACGGACAGGGGGAGCAATCAGCCCCAGCATTTT.

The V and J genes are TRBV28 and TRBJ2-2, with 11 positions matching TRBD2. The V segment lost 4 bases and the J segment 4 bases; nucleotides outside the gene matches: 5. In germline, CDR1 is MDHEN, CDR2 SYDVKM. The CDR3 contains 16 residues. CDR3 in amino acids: CASSWATSGSTGELFF. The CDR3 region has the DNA TGTGCCAGCAGTTGGGCCACTAGCGGGAGCACCGGGGAGCTGTTTTTT.

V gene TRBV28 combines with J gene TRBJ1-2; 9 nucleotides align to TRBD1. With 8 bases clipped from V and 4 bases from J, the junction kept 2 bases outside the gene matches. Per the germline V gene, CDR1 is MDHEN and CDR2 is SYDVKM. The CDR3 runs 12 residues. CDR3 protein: CASVGQGYGYTF. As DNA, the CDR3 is TGTGCCAGCGTGGGACAGGGCTATGGCTACACCTTC.

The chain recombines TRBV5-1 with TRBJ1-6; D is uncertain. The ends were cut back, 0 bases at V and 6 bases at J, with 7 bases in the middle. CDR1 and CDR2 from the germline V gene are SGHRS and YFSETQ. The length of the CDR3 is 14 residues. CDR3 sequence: CASSLAPGNSPLHF. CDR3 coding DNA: TGCGCCAGCAGCTTGGCCCCTGGTAATTCACCCCTCCACTTT.

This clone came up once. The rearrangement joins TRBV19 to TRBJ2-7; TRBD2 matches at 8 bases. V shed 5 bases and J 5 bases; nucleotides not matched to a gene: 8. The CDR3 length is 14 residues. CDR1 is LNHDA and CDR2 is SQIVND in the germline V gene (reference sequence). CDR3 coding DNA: TGTGCCAGTAGTCCTGCGGGGGGCGACGACGAGCAGTACTTC. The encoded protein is CASSPAGGDDEQYF.

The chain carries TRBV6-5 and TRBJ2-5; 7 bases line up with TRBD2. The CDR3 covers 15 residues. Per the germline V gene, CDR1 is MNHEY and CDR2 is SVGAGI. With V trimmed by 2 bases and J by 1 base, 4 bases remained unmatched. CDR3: CASSYPGGGQETQYF. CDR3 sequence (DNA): TGTGCCAGCAGTTACCCTGGGGGGGGCCAAGAGACCCAGTACTTC.

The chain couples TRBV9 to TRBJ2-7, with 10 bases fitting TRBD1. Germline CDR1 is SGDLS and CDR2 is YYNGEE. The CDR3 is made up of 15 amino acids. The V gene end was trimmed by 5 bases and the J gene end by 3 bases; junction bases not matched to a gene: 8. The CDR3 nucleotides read TGTGCCAGCAGTTCTGGACAGGGGGGAGGCTACGAGCAGTACTTC. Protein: CASSSGQGGGYEQYF. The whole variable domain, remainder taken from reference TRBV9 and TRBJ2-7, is DSGVTQTPKHLITATGQRVTLRCSPRSGDLSVYWYQQSLDQGLQFLIQYYNGEERAKGNILERFSAQQFPDLHSELNLSSLELGDSALYFCASSSGQGGGYEQYFGPGTRLTVT.

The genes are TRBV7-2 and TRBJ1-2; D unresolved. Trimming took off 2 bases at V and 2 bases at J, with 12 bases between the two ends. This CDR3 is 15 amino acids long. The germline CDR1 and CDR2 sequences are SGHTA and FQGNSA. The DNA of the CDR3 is TGTGCCAGCAGCTTACACTTGGACCCCAACTATGGCTACACCTTC. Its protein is CASSLHLDPNYGYTF.

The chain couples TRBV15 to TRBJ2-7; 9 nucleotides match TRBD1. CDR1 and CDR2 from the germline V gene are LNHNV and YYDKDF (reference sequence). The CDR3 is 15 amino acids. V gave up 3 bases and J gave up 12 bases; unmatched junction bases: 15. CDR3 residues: CATSSATGTGFLRYF. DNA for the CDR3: TGTGCCACCAGCAGCGCCACCGGGACAGGGTTCTTGAGGTACTTC.

The CDR3 sequence is CASSWAGLDRSYEQYF. CDR3 DNA: TGTGCCAGCAGCTGGGCCGGGCTGGACAGGTCCTACGAGCAGTACTTC. The chain employs TRBV7-9 and TRBJ2-7, with 7 bases that match TRBD1. Germline assignment: CDR1 SEHNR and CDR2 FQNEAQ (reference sequence). The CDR3 runs to 16 residues. The V segment lost 4 bases and the J segment 1 base; nucleotides outside the gene matches: 10.

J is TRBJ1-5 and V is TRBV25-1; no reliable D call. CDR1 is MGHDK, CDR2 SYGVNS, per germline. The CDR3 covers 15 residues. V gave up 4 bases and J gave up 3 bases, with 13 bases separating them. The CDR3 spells CASSGGDNLNQPQHF. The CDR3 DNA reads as TGTGCCAGCAGTGGCGGAGACAACCTCAATCAGCCCCAGCATTTT.